Below are 26 T cell receptor beta chains sequenced from a single sample in a study of CD8+CD57+ T cells in acquired aplastic anemia. Using genomic DNA as the template, TCR beta VDJ and CDR3 profiling was carried out. TCRdb independently ran MiXCR on the reads; one entry per CDR3 protein. The sample contains around 80,000 distinct CDR3 sequences, around 70% of which appear only once. The authors sequenced patients whose flow cytometry had shown CD8+CD57+ cell expansion. Sequencing was done on a sample of sorted CD4+, CD8+, or CD8+CD57+ T cells (not recorded which) from PBMCs. These receptors all stem from a human donor with aplastic anemia.

The chain links TRBV25-1 to TRBJ2-1; 8 bases are a match to TRBD2. This CDR3 spans 15 amino acids. J lost 8 bases, V lost 2 bases, and 8 bases had no gene match. Germline V gene sequence: CDR1 MGHDK, CDR2 SYGVNS. The CDR3 loop is CASSETGGGVDEQFF. The CDR3 DNA sequence: TGTGCCAGCAGTGAAACCGGGGGGGGAGTCGATGAGCAGTTCTTC.

A note on this clonotype: A much more abundant neighbour one base away suggests this may be a read error. The chain is built from TRBV29-1 and TRBJ2-7; D unresolved. The CDR3 runs 11 residues. V was pared by 0 bases and J by 6 bases, with 6 bases between. Per the germline V gene, CDR1 is SQVTM and CDR2 is ANQGSEA. The CDR3 sequence is CSVEDSGEQYF. The CDR3 DNA reads TGCAGCGTTGAAGACTCGGGCGAGCAGTACTTC.

The sample holds one count of this clonotype. This chain joins TRBV19 and TRBJ2-1; TRBD2 aligns across 10 bases. Trimming took 6 bases from V and 2 from J; bases not matched to a gene: 4. The CDR3 is 15 residues long. Germline V gene lookup returns CDR1 LNHDA and CDR2 SQIVND (reference sequence). The CDR3 sequence is CASSGGLAAYNEQFF. The CDR3 nucleotides read TGTGCCAGTAGCGGAGGACTAGCGGCCTACAATGAGCAGTTCTTC.

The V gene is TRBV15, the J gene TRBJ2-5; the D gene is possibly TRBD1 (5 bases). The CDR3 is made up of 13 amino acids. Germline CDR1 and CDR2: LNHNV and YYDKDF (reference sequence). V gave up 1 base and J gave up 3 bases, with 6 bases separating them. The CDR3 is CATSRGREETQYF. CDR3 DNA sequence: TGTGCCACCAGCAGAGGCAGGGAAGAGACCCAGTACTTC.

The chain employs TRBV15 and TRBJ1-4; 8 nucleotides match TRBD1. The CDR3 is made up of 15 amino acids. The V and J ends lost 10 bases and 8 bases, in that order; junction bases with no gene match: 15. CDR1 and CDR2 from the germline V gene are LNHNV and YYDKDF (reference sequence). The CDR3 is CASSPARGLGEKLFF. As DNA, the CDR3 is TGTGCCAGCAGTCCAGCCAGGGGGCTTGGGGAAAAACTGTTTTTT.

The chain combines TRBV9 with TRBJ2-3; TRBD1 might be the D (5 bases). The CDR3 runs to 15 residues. Trimming stripped 3 bases from V and 4 bases from J, with 15 bases between. Germline V gene data show CDR1 as SGDLS and CDR2 as YYNGEE. DNA of the CDR3: TGTGCCAGCAGCGGCACCGTGGGGCGAGCAGATACGCAGTATTTT. Translating gives CASSGTVGRADTQYF. Full variable domain (rest looked up from reference TRBV9 and TRBJ2-3): DSGVTQTPKHLITATGQRVTLRCSPRSGDLSVYWYQQSLDQGLQFLIQYYNGEERAKGNILERFSAQQFPDLHSELNLSSLELGDSALYFCASSGTVGRADTQYFGPGTRLTVL.

The chain recombines TRBV29-1 with TRBJ1-5, with TRBD1 matching over 8 bases. This CDR3 is built from 13 residues. Germline V gene data show CDR1 as SQVTM and CDR2 as ANQGSEA. The V gene end was trimmed by 6 bases and the J gene end by 7 bases; junction bases not matched to a gene: 8. The CDR3 DNA is TGCAGCGTCTCCGGACAGGGAAGACAGCCCCAGCATTTT. Translation gives CSVSGQGRQPQHF.

The rearrangement joins TRBV27 to TRBJ2-5; 7 bases fit TRBD2. The CDR3 loop spans 14 amino acids. J lost 5 bases, V lost 3 bases, and 6 bases had no gene match. Germline V gene sequence: CDR1 MNHEY, CDR2 SMNVEV (reference sequence). The CDR3 reads CASSLDGGTETQYF. The CDR3 DNA sequence: TGTGCCAGCAGTTTGGACGGGGGGACGGAGACCCAGTACTTC.

Note on this clonotype: Compared with germline, one end of the junction differs, possibly owing to a read error. The chain carries TRBV24-1 and TRBJ2-5, with 7 bases that match TRBD1. Germline assignment: CDR1 KGHDR and CDR2 SFDVKD. This CDR3 has 13 residues. For the CDR3, the DNA is TGTGCCAGCAGTTTACAGGGGCGGGAGACCCAGTACTTC. This translates into CASSLQGRETQYF.

V usage is TRBV5-5 and J usage is TRBJ1-5; no clear D gene. The germline V gene encodes CDR1 SGHKS and CDR2 YYEKEE (reference sequence). This CDR3 comprises 15 residues. Trimming took 4 bases from V and 1 from J, leaving 12 bases between them. In DNA, the CDR3 is TGTGCCAGCAGCCTGCGGGCGGGGAGCAATCAGCCCCAGCATTTT. Protein: CASSLRAGSNQPQHF.

V and J are TRBV12-3 or TRBV12-4 and TRBJ2-3; D is ambiguous. The CDR3 has 13 amino acids. Trimming took 5 bases from V and 14 from J, leaving 20 bases between them. The CDR3 DNA follows: TGTGCCAGCAGTCCGACGTCCTTATCCGAAACGTATTTT. As protein: CASSPTSLSETYF.

The J gene is TRBJ2-7, the V gene TRBV20-1; 9 bases are shared with TRBD1. The V gene end was trimmed by 5 bases and the J gene end by 5 bases; junction bases not matched to a gene: 4. The V gene's germline CDR1 is DFQATT and CDR2 SNEGSKA (reference sequence). The CDR3 is made up of 12 amino acids. CDR3 in amino acids: CSAQGQGHEQYF. CDR3 nucleotides: TGCAGTGCTCAGGGACAGGGCCACGAGCAGTACTTC.

This rearrangement joins TRBV20-1 to TRBJ1-1; 9 positions match TRBD1. CDR3 size: 14 residues. Per the germline V gene, CDR1 is DFQATT and CDR2 is SNEGSKA (reference sequence). V lost 6 bases to trimming and J lost 5 bases; unmatched junction nucleotides: 10. CDR3 bases: TGCAGTGCCCCTAGGGACAGGGCGGAGACTGAAGCTTTCTTT. Protein: CSAPRDRAETEAFF.

Regarding this clonotype: An end of the junction differs from the germline gene, which may be a read error. The chain carries TRBV2 and TRBJ1-6; 9 bases map to TRBD1. The CDR3 has 15 amino acids. Germline lookup yields CDR1 SNHLY and CDR2 FYNNEI. The DNA for the CDR3 is TGTGCCAGCAGTGAAATGGGGACAGGGACTTCACCCCTCCACTTC. Its translation: CASSEMGTGTSPLHF.

This clonotype was seen more than once but under ten times. The chain links TRBV20-1 to TRBJ1-2; the D is unclear. This CDR3 spans 15 amino acids. Germline V gene sequence: CDR1 DFQATT, CDR2 SNEGSKA (reference sequence). Trimming pared 4 bases from V and 1 base from J, leaving 16 bases between. CDR3 in DNA: TGCAGTGCTAATCCCTTTGACACGGATAACTATGGCTACACCTTC. It encodes CSANPFDTDNYGYTF.

This chain links TRBV7-2 with TRBJ2-3; TRBD2 might be the D (5 bases). V was trimmed by 4 bases and J by 4 bases, leaving 12 bases between them. This CDR3 has 14 residues. Germline-derived CDR1 and CDR2 are SGHTA and FQGNSA. The CDR3 loop reads CASSYRGIADTQYF. The CDR3 coding sequence is TGTGCCAGCAGCTACAGAGGGATTGCAGATACGCAGTATTTT.

This rearrangement joins TRBV24-1 to TRBJ2-1; the D gene is possibly TRBD1 (5 bases). Trimming removed 8 bases from V and 9 bases from J, with 10 bases in between. The CDR3 is 11 residues long. Germline values: CDR1 KGHDR, CDR2 SFDVKD. The CDR3 DNA reads TGTGCCACCACCCAGGGTGGTGAGCAGTTCTTC. Amino acids: CATTQGGEQFF.

This clonotype was seen at least ten times. The chain's CDR3 is CAISDGGSFNEQFF. In DNA, the CDR3 is TGTGCCATCAGTGACGGCGGGAGTTTCAACGAGCAGTTCTTC. V usage is TRBV10-3 and J usage is TRBJ2-1, with 7 bases fitting TRBD2. V dropped 3 bases and J dropped 10; count of bases not matched to a gene: 9. Germline V gives CDR1 ENHRY, CDR2 SYGVKD. This CDR3 spans 14 amino acids.

The chain employs TRBV19 and TRBJ2-1, with 7 bases that match TRBD2. Germline trimming cut 3 bases from V and 6 bases from J; bases unmatched to any gene: 5. The CDR3 runs 14 residues. Germline lookup yields CDR1 LNHDA and CDR2 SQIVND (reference sequence). CDR3 bases: TGTGCCAGTAGTATCGGACTAGTGGGCAATGAGCAGTTCTTC. Amino acids: CASSIGLVGNEQFF. The whole variable domain, remainder taken from reference TRBV19 and TRBJ2-1, is DGGITQSPKYLFRKEGQNVTLSCEQNLNHDAMYWYRQDPGQGLRLIYYSQIVNDFQKGDIAEGYSVSREKKESFPLTVTSAQKNPTAFYLCASSIGLVGNEQFFGPGTRLTVL.

V usage is TRBV4-3 and J usage is TRBJ2-6; 7 bases align to TRBD1. The J segment lost 0 bases and the V segment lost 1 base, leaving 0 bases of the junction unmatched. The CDR3 has 16 amino acids. Germline CDR1 and CDR2: LGHNA and YSLEER. CDR3 sequence reads: CASSQAGGSGANVLTF. CDR3 DNA: TGCGCCAGCAGCCAAGCAGGGGGCTCTGGGGCCAACGTCCTGACTTTC.

The chain combines TRBV4-1 with TRBJ2-5; maybe TRBD1 (5 bases). Germline V gene data show CDR1 as MGHRA and CDR2 as YSYEKL. The CDR3 is 13 amino acids. V was clipped by 1 base and J by 6 bases, with 9 bases between them. This CDR3 is CASSQVGEQTQYF. CDR3 DNA: TGCGCCAGCAGCCAAGTAGGGGAACAGACCCAGTACTTC.

The chain has TRBV19 and TRBJ2-7, with D possibly matching TRBD1 (6 bases). The V end lost 7 bases, the J end lost 0 bases, and 10 bases lay between the germline ends. The CDR3 has 13 amino acids. Germline V gives CDR1 LNHDA, CDR2 SQIVND (reference sequence). The CDR3 nucleotides are TGTGCCAGTAAGCAGGGGAGCTCCTACGAGCAGTACTTC. Residues: CASKQGSSYEQYF.

This chain connects TRBV12-3 or TRBV12-4 to TRBJ2-1, with 12 bases identical to TRBD2. The V gene end was trimmed by 6 bases and the J gene end by 3 bases; junction bases not matched to a gene: 6. The CDR3 runs 16 residues. In nucleotides, the CDR3 is TGTGCCAGCAGCTTCGGGACTAGCGGGTTCTACAATGAGCAGTTCTTC. It codes for CASSFGTSGFYNEQFF.

The chain combines TRBV19 with TRBJ2-7, with TRBD2 matching 13 bases. This CDR3 contains 15 residues. From germline, CDR1 is LNHDA and CDR2 SQIVND (reference sequence). Unmatched junction bases numbered 3, after V lost 5 bases and J lost 2 bases. In DNA form, the CDR3 reads TGTGCCAGTAGTGTGGGGACTAGCGGGACCTACGAGCAGTACTTC. Translated: CASSVGTSGTYEQYF.

The chain combines TRBV15 with TRBJ2-5, with D possibly TRBD1 on 5 matching bases. V lost 1 base, J lost 5 bases, and 14 bases lay in between. The CDR3 length is 15 residues. Germline loops: CDR1 LNHNV, CDR2 YYDKDF (reference sequence). The CDR3 coding sequence is TGTGCCACCAGCAGAGGCAGGGATACTTTGGAGACCCAGTACTTC. Amino acid sequence: CATSRGRDTLETQYF.

This clonotype was counted only a few times. The gene calls are TRBV19 and TRBJ2-7, with 9 bases lining up with TRBD1. The trim removed 4 bases at V and 0 bases at J, leaving 1 base unmatched. The germline V gene has CDR1 LNHDA and CDR2 SQIVND (reference sequence). The CDR3 runs 14 residues. This CDR3 reads CASSRGQGSYEQYF. CDR3 sequence (DNA): TGTGCCAGTAGTAGGGGACAGGGCTCCTACGAGCAGTACTTC.